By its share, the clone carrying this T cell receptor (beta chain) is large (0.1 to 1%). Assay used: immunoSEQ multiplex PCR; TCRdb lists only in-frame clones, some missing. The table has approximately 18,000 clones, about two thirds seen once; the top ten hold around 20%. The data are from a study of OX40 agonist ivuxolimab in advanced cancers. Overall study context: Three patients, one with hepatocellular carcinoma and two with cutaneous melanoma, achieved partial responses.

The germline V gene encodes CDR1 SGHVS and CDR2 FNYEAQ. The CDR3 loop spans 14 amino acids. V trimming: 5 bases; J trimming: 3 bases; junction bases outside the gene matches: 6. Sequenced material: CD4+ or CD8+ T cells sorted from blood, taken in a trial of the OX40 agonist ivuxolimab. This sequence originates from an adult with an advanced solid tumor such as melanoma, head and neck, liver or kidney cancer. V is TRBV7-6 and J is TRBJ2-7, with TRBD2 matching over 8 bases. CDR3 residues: CASSESGSIYEQYF. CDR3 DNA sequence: TGTGCCAGCAGCGAAAGCGGGAGCATCTACGAGCAGTACTTC.